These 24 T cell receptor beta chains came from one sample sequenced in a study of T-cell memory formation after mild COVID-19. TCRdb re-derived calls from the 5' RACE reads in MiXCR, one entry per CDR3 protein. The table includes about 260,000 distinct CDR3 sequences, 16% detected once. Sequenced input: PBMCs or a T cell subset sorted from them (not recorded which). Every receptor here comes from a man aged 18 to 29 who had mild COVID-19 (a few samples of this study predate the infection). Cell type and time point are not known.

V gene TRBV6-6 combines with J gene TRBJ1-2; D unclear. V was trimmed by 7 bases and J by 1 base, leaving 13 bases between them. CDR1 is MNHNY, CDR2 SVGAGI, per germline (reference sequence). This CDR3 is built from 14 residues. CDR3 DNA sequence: TGTGCCAGCACCTCAGGTCGTCTTAACTATGGCTACACCTTC. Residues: CASTSGRLNYGYTF.

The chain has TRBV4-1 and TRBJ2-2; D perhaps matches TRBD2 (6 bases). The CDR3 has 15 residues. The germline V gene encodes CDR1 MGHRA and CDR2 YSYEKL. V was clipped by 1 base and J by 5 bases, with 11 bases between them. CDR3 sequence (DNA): TGCGCCAGCAGCCAAGTCGGTGCGGGAACCGGGGAGCTGTTTTTT. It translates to CASSQVGAGTGELFF.

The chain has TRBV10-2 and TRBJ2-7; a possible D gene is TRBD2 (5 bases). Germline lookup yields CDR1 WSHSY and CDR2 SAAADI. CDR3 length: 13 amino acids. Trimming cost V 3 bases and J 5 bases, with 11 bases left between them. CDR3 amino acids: CASSDGMTNEQYF. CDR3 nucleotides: TGCGCCAGCAGTGATGGGATGACTAACGAGCAGTACTTC.

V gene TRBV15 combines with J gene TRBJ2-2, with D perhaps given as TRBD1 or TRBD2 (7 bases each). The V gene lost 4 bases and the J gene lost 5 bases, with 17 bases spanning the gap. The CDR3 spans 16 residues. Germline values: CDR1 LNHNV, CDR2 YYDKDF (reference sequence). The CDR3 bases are TGTGCCACCAGCACCGAGGGAGGGGGCAGAACCGGGGAGCTGTTTTTT. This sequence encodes CATSTEGGGRTGELFF.

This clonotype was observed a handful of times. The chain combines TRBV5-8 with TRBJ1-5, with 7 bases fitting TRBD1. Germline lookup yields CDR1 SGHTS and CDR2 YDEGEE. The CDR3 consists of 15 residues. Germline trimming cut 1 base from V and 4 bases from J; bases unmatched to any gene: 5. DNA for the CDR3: TGTGCCAGCAGCTTGACGGGACAGACAAATCAGCCCCAGCATTTT. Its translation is CASSLTGQTNQPQHF.

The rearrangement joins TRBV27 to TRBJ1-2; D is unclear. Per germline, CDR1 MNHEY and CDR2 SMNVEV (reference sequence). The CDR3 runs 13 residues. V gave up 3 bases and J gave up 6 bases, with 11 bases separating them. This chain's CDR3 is CASSFREADGYTF. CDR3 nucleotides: TGTGCCAGCAGTTTTAGGGAGGCGGATGGCTACACCTTC.

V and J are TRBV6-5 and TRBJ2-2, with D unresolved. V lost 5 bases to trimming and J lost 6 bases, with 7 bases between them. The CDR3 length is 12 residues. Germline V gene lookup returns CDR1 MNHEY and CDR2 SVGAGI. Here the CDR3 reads CASSPFPGELFF. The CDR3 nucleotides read TGTGCCAGCAGTCCGTTCCCCGGGGAGCTGTTTTTT.

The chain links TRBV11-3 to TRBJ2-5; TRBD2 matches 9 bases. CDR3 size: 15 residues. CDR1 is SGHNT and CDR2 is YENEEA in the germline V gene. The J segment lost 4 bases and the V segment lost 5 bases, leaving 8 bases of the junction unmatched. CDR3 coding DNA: TGTGCCAGCAGCCCCGGCGGGGGGGCCCGAGAGACCCAGTACTTC. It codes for CASSPGGGARETQYF. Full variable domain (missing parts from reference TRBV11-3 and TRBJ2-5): EAGVVQSPRYKIIEKKQPVAFWCNPISGHNTLYWYLQNLGQGPELLIRYENEEAVDDSQLPKDRFSAERLKGVDSTLKIQPAELGDSAVYLCASSPGGGARETQYFGPGTRLLVL.

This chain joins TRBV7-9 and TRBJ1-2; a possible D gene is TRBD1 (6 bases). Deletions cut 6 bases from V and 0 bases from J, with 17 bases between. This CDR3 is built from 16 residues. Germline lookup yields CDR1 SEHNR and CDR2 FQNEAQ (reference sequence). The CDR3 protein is CASRSPGAQANYGYTF. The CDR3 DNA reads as TGTGCCAGCAGGTCACCAGGGGCGCAGGCTAACTATGGCTACACCTTC.

The CDR3 protein is CASSQDIGLSYEQYF. The CDR3 DNA follows: TGTGCCAGCAGCCAAGATATTGGGCTCTCCTACGAGCAGTACTTC. The rearrangement joins TRBV4-2 to TRBJ2-7; D gene unclear. Germline CDR1 and CDR2: LGHNA and YNFKEQ. The CDR3 has 15 amino acids. With 0 bases removed from V and 0 bases from J, the gap between germline ends came to 9 bases.

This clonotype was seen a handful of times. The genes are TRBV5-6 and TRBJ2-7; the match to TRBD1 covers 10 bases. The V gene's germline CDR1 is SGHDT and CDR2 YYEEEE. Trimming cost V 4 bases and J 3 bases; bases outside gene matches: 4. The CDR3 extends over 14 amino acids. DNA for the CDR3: TGTGCCAGCAGCCCGGACAGGGGGATCTACGAGCAGTACTTC. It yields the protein CASSPDRGIYEQYF.

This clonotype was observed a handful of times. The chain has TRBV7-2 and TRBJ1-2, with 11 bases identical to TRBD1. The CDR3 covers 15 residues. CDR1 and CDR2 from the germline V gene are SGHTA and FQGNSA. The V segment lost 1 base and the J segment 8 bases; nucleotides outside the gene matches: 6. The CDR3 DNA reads TGTGCCAGCAGCTTAGGTGGGGACAGGGGGTCCGGCTACACCTTC. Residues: CASSLGGDRGSGYTF. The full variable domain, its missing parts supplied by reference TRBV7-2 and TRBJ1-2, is GAGVSQSPSNKVTEKGKDVELRCDPISGHTALYWYRQSLGQGLEFLIYFQGNSAPDKSGLPSDRFSAERTGGSVSTLTIQRTQQEDSAVYLCASSLGGDRGSGYTFGSGTRLTVV.

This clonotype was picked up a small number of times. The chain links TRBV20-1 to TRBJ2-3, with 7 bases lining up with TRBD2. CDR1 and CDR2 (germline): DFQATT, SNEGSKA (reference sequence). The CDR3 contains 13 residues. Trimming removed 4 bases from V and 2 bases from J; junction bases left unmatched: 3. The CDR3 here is CSATGGITDTQYF. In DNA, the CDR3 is TGCAGTGCTACCGGGGGGATCACAGATACGCAGTATTTT.

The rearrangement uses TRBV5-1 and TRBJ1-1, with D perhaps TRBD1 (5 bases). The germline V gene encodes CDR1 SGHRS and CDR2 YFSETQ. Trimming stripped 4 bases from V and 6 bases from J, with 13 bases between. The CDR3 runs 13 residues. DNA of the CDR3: TGCGCCAGCAGCCCCCAGGGAATCGCTGAAGCTTTCTTT. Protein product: CASSPQGIAEAFF.

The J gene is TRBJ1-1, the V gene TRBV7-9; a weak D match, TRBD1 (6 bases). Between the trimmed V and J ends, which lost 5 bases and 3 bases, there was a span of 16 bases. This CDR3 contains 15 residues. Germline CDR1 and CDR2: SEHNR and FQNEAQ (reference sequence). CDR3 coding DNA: TGTGCCAGCAGCCCCCGTACGGGGGCTGACACTGAAGCTTTCTTT. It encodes CASSPRTGADTEAFF.

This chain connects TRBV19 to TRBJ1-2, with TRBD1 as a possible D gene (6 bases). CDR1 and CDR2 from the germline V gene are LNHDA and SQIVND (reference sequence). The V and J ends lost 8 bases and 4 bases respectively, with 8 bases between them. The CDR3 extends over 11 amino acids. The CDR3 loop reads CASRTVYGYTF. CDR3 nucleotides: TGTGCCAGTCGGACAGTCTATGGCTACACCTTC.

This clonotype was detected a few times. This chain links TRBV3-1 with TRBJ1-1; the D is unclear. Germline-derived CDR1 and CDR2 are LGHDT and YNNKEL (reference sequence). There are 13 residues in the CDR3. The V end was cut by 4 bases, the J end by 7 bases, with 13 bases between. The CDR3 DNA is TGTGCCAGCAGCCGTGGAGCCGGGCTTGAAGCTTTCTTT. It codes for CASSRGAGLEAFF.

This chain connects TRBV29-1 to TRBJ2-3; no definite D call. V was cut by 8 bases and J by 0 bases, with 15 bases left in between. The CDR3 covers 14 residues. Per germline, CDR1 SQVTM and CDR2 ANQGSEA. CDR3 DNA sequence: TGCAGCCTGCGACCCGCCTATAGCACAGATACGCAGTATTTT. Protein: CSLRPAYSTDTQYF.

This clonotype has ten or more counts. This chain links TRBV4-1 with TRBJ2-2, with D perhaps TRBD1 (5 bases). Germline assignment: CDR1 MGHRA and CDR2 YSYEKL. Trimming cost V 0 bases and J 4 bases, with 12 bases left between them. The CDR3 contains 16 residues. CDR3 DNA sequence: TGCGCCAGCAGCCAAGATCCGGGCAGGGTCACCGGGGAGCTGTTTTTT. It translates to CASSQDPGRVTGELFF.

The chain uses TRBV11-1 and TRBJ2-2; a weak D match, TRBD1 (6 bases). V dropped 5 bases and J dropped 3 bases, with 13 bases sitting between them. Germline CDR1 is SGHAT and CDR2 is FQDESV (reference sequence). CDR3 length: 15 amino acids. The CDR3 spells CASSPTEGDTGELFF. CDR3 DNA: TGTGCCAGCAGCCCAACAGAGGGGGACACCGGGGAGCTGTTTTTT.

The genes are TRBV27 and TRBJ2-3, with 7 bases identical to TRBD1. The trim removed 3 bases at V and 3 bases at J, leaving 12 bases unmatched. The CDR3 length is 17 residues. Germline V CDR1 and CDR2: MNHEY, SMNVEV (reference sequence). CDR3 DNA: TGTGCCAGCAGTTTTCCGATTCCGCAGGGGGAGACAGATACGCAGTATTTT. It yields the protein CASSFPIPQGETDTQYF.

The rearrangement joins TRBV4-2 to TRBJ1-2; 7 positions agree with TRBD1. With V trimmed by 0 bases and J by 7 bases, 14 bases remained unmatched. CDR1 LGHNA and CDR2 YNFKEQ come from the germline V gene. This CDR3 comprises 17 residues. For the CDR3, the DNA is TGTGCCAGCAGCCAAGATCACGTTTTTCTAGGGGGCGTTGGCTACACCTTC. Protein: CASSQDHVFLGGVGYTF.

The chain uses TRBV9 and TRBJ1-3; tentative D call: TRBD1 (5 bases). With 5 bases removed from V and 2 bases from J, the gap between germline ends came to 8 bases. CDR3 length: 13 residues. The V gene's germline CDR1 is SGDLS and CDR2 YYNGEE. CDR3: CASSWGAGNTIYF. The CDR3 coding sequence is TGTGCCAGCAGTTGGGGCGCTGGAAACACCATATATTTT. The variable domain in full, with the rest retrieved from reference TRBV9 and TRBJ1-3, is DSGVTQTPKHLITATGQRVTLRCSPRSGDLSVYWYQQSLDQGLQFLIQYYNGEERAKGNILERFSAQQFPDLHSELNLSSLELGDSALYFCASSWGAGNTIYFGEGSWLTVV.

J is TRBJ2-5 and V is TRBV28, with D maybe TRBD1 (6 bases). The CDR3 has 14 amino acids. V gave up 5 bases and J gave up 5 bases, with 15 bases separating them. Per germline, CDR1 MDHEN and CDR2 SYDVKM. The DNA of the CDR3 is TGTGCCAGCAGTACTACAGGGCCCTGGGAGACCCAGTACTTC. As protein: CASSTTGPWETQYF.